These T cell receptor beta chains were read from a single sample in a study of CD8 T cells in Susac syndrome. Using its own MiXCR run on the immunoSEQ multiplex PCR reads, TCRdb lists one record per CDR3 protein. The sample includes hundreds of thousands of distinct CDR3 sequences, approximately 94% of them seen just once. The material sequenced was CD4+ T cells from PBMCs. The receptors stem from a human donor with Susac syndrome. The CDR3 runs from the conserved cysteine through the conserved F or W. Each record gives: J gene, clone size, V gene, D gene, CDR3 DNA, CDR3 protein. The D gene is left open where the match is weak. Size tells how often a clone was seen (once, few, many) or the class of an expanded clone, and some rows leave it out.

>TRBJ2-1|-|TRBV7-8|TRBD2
TGTGCCAGCAGCTCAGATGGACTAGCGGCCTTC
CASSSDGLAAF
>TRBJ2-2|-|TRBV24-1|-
TGTGCCACCAGTGCCCCCCCCGGGGTCGTCACCGGGGAGCTGTTTTTT
CATSAPPGVVTGELFF
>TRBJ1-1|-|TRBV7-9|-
TGTGCCAGCAGCGCCACAGGGATGGACACTGAAGCTTTCTTT
CASSATGMDTEAFF
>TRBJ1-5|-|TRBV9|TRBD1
TGTGCCAGCAGCGTAGGCCCCCGGACAGGGAGGGATCAGCCCCAGCATTTT
CASSVGPRTGRDQPQHF
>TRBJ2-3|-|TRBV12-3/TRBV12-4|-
TGTGCCAGCAGTTTACAAGTCTCTAGCACAGATACGCAGTATTTT
CASSLQVSSTDTQYF
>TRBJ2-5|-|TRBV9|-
TGTGCCAGCAGCGTAGGCCCAGACCAAGAGACCCAGTACTTC
CASSVGPDQETQYF
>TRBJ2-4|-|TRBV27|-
TGTGCCAGCAGTTTATACTGGAACAGGGAAAACATTCAGTACTTC
CASSLYWNRENIQYF
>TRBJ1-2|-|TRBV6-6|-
TGTGCCAGCCGTCGGTCCTATGGCTACACCTTC
CASRRSYGYTF
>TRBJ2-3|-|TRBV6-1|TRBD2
TGTGCCAGCAGTGAAGCGACCCTTAGCGGGTCCGTGGATACGCAGTATTTT
CASSEATLSGSVDTQYF
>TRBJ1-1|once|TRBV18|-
TGTGCCAGCTCACCTCGACAGGCGGACACTGAAGCTTTCTTT
CASSPRQADTEAFF
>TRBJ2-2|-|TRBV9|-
TGTGCCAGCAGCGTAGAGGGGACAAACACCGGGGAGCTGTTTTTT
CASSVEGTNTGELFF